The rows below give T cell receptor beta chains drawn from one sample of a study of OX40 agonist ivuxolimab in advanced cancers. The protocol was immunoSEQ multiplex PCR, while the TCRdb copy is restricted to in-frame clones and leaves out a portion. The sample contains 65,000 to 85,000 clones, about nine tenths of which appear only once. This specimen was CD4+ or CD8+ T cells sorted from blood, taken in a trial of the OX40 agonist ivuxolimab. The source of these receptors is an adult with an advanced solid tumor such as melanoma, head and neck, liver or kidney cancer. The CDR3 runs from the conserved cysteine through the conserved F or W. A D gene is named only where the DNA matches it firmly. Size is omitted from some rows. Given values are once, few, many or a class for expanded clones.

D,length,size,V,J,DNA,CDR3
TRBD1,13,.,TRBV27,TRBJ2-7,TGTGCCAGCAGTTATCAGACAGGGTTCGAGCAGTACTTC,CASSYQTGFEQYF
.,13,.,TRBV18,TRBJ2-7,TGTGCCAGCTCACCCCACAGGGACGGCGAGCAGTACTTC,CASSPHRDGEQYF
.,13,.,TRBV19,TRBJ1-5,TGTGCCAGTAGTATAGGACCCAATCAGCCCCAGCATTTT,CASSIGPNQPQHF
.,15,.,TRBV10-3,TRBJ1-1,TGTGCCATCAGTGCCCCTTCTCATGAGAACACTGAAGCTTTCTTT,CAISAPSHENTEAFF
.,13,few,TRBV5-1,TRBJ2-5,TGCGCCAGCAGCTTGCGGGTCCAAGAGACCCAGTACTTC,CASSLRVQETQYF
.,13,.,TRBV11-3,TRBJ1-1,TGTGCCAGCAGCTCGCAAGCCGGGACTGAAGCTTTCTTT,CASSSQAGTEAFF
.,14,.,TRBV11-2,TRBJ1-6,TGTGCCAGCAGCTTAGTCGGGGGGGATTCACCCCTCCACTTT,CASSLVGGDSPLHF
.,12,.,TRBV12-5,TRBJ1-1,TGTGCTAGTACCAGGGGCTACACTGAAGCTTTCTTT,CASTRGYTEAFF
.,12,few,TRBV30,TRBJ1-2,TGTGCCTGGACTGTCGCTAACTATGGCTACACCTTC,CAWTVANYGYTF
.,15,.,TRBV14,TRBJ1-3,TGTGCCAGCAGCCAGGGGCGGAACTCTGGAAACACCATATATTTT,CASSQGRNSGNTIYF
TRBD1,13,.,TRBV6-1,TRBJ1-4,TGTGCCAGCTTGGGACAGGGAGGTGAAAAACTGTTTTTT,CASLGQGGEKLFF
.,14,.,TRBV25-1,TRBJ1-1,TGTGCCAGCAGTGAGAGGCCACCCTTCGAGAAAGCTTTCTTT,CASSERPPFEKAFF
.,11,.,TRBV11-1,TRBJ2-7,TGTGCCAGCAGCCATGGCTACGAGCAGTACTTC,CASSHGYEQYF
TRBD1,14,.,TRBV19,TRBJ2-2,TGTGCCAGTACCGGGACAGGAGGCACCGGGGAGCTGTTTTTT,CASTGTGGTGELFF
TRBD2,15,.,TRBV9,TRBJ2-1,TGTGCCAGCAGCGTAGTTGCGGGGGGGCGCAATGAGCAGTTCTTC,CASSVVAGGRNEQFF
TRBD2,17,.,TRBV7-3,TRBJ2-3,TGTGCCAGCAGCTTAGATCCGGGGCGGGGGGCCGCAGATACGCAGTATTTT,CASSLDPGRGAADTQYF
TRBD1,13,.,TRBV5-1,TRBJ1-2,TGCGCCAGCAGCTTGGGGGACAGCTATGGCTACACCTTC,CASSLGDSYGYTF
.,13,once,TRBV2,TRBJ2-5,TGTGCCAGCAAAAGGAACAGACAAGAGACCCAGTACTTC,CASKRNRQETQYF
TRBD1,15,.,TRBV5-6,TRBJ1-6,TGTGCCAGCACCTCCTGGGGACAGGGGAATTCACCCCTCCACTTT,CASTSWGQGNSPLHF
.,14,.,TRBV6-1,TRBJ1-2,TGTGCTAGCCAGTTATTTGGTTCTAACTATGGCTACACCTTC,CASQLFGSNYGYTF
TRBD1,15,.,TRBV19,TRBJ2-7,TGTGCCAGTAGTATAGAGGCTGGGACAGGGGACGAGCAGTACTTC,CASSIEAGTGDEQYF
TRBD1,15,.,TRBV5-4,TRBJ2-1,TGTGCCAGCGGCAGAAATGGGGACAGGGAAAATGAGCAGTTCTTC,CASGRNGDRENEQFF
TRBD1,15,.,TRBV29-1,TRBJ2-7,TGCAGCGTCGCCGGGACAGGGTCACTAAGTTACGAGCAGTACTTC,CSVAGTGSLSYEQYF
.,13,few,TRBV10-3,TRBJ1-1,TGTGCCATCAGTGATGGGCCCAACACTGAAGCTTTCTTT,CAISDGPNTEAFF
.,14,.,TRBV5-1,TRBJ2-2,TGCGCCAGCAGCTTGTTCGCGAACACCGGGGAGCTGTTTTTT,CASSLFANTGELFF
TRBD1,14,.,TRBV7-8,TRBJ1-4,TGTGCCAGCAGCCTTCTGGGACAGGGTAAAAAACTGTTTTTT,CASSLLGQGKKLFF
.,15,.,TRBV2,TRBJ2-7,TGTGCCAGCAGTGCATACGGGGGCAGTAGTTACGAGCAGTACTTC,CASSAYGGSSYEQYF
.,15,.,TRBV7-7,TRBJ2-5,TGTGCCAGCAGCTTAACGGGGACGGGACAAGAGACCCAGTACTTC,CASSLTGTGQETQYF
TRBD1,13,.,TRBV30,TRBJ1-3,TGTGCCTGGAGTCAGGGGGGGGGAAACACCATATATTTT,CAWSQGGGNTIYF
TRBD1,13,.,TRBV2,TRBJ2-3,TGTGCCACCCCGACAGGGTGGATGGATACGCAGTATTTT,CATPTGWMDTQYF
.,14,.,TRBV4-2,TRBJ1-2,TGTGCCAGCAGCCAAGATTTAGGTAACTATGGCTACACCTTC,CASSQDLGNYGYTF